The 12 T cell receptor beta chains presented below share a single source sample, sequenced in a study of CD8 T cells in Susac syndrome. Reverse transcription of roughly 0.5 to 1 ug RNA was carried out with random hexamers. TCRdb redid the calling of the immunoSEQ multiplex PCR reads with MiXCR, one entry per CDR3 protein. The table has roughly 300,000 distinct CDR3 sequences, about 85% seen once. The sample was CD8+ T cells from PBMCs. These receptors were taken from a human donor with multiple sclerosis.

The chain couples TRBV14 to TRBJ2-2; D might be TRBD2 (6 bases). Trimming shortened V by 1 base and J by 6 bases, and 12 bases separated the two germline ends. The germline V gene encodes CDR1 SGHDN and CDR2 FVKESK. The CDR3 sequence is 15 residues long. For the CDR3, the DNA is TGTGCCAGCAGCCAAGGGTGGAGGGCCCCCGGGGAGCTGTTTTTT. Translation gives CASSQGWRAPGELFF.

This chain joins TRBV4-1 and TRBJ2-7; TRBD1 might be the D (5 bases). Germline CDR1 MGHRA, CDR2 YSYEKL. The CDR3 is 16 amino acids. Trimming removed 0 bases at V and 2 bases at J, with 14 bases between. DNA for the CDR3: TGCGCCAGCAGCCAAGATTTGGAGACAGCGACCTACGAGCAGTACTTC. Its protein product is CASSQDLETATYEQYF.

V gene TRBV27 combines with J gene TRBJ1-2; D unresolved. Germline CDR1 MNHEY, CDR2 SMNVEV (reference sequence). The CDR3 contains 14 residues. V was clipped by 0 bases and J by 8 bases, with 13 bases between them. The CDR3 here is CASSLSFSRGGYTF. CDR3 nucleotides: TGTGCCAGCAGTTTATCGTTTTCCAGAGGAGGCTACACCTTC.

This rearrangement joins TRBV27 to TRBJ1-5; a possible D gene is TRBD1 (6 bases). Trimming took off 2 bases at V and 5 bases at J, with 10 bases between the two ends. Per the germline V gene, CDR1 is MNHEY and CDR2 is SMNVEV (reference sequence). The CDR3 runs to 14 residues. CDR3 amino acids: CASSLIAGDQPQHF. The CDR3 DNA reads TGTGCCAGCAGTTTAATAGCAGGGGATCAGCCCCAGCATTTT.

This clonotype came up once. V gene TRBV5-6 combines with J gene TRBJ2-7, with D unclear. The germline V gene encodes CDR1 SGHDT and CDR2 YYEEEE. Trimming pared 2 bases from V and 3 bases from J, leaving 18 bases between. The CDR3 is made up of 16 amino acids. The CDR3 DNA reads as TGTGCCAGCAGCTTAAACTGGATTATGTGGAACTACGAGCAGTACTTC. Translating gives CASSLNWIMWNYEQYF. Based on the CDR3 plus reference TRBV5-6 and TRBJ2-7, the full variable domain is DAGVTQSPTHLIKTRGQQVTLRCSPKSGHDTVSWYQQALGQGPQFIFQYYEEEERQRGNFPDRFSGHQFPNYSSELNVNALLLGDSALYLCASSLNWIMWNYEQYFGPGTRLTVT.

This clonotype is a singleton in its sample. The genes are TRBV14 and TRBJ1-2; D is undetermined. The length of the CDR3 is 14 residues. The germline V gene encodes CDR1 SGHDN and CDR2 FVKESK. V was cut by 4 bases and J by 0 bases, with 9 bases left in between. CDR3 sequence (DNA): TGTGCCAGCAGCCTCGGTGGGACTAACTATGGCTACACCTTC. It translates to CASSLGGTNYGYTF.

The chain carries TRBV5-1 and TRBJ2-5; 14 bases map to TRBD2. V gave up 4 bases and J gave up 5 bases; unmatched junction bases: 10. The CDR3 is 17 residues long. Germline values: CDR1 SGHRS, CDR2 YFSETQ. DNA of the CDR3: TGCGCCAGCAGCCTAGTGACTAGCGGGAGGGCCATGGAGACCCAGTACTTC. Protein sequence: CASSLVTSGRAMETQYF.

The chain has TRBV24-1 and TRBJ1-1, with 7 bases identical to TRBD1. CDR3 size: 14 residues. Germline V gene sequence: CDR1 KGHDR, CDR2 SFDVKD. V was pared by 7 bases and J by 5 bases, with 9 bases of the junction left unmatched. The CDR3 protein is CATRMTGLGTEAFF. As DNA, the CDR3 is TGTGCCACCAGAATGACAGGGCTGGGGACTGAAGCTTTCTTT.

In DNA, the CDR3 is TGCGCCAGCAGCCAGCGTAAGTCAGTCGAGCAGTACTTC. Protein product: CASSQRKSVEQYF. The chain is built from TRBV4-1 and TRBJ2-7; no definite D call. CDR1 and CDR2 (germline): MGHRA, YSYEKL. V was pared by 3 bases and J by 6 bases, with 12 bases between. The CDR3 length is 13 residues.

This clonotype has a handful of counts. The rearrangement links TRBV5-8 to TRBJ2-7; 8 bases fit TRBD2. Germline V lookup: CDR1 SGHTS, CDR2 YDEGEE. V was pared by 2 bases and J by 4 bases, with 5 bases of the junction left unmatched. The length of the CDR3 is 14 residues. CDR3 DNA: TGTGCCAGCAGCTTCCGGGAGGGAATTTACGAGCAGTACTTC. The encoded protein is CASSFREGIYEQYF.

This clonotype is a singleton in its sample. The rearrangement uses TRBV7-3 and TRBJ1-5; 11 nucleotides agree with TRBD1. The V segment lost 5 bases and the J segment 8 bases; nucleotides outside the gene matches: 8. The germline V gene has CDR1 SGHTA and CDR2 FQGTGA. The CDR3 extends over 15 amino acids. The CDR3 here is CASSPLGTGGEPQHF. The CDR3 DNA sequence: TGTGCCAGCAGCCCACTGGGGACAGGGGGTGAGCCCCAGCATTTT.

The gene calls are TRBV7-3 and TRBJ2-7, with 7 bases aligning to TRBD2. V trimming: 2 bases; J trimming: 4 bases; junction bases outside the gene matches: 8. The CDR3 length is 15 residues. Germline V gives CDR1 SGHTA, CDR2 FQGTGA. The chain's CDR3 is CASSLGGGSGYEQYF. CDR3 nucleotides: TGTGCCAGCAGCTTAGGCGGCGGGAGCGGATACGAGCAGTACTTC.